Listed here are 24 T cell receptor beta chains from one sample, sequenced in a study of blood T cells in healthy people across ages. Together with a sample-barcoded 5' primer, a J-beta primer mix was included in a second PCR lasting about 7 to 11 cycles. TCRdb analysed the 5' RACE reads with MiXCR anew, one entry per CDR3 protein. Here the sample spans roughly 1,800,000 distinct CDR3 sequences, around half being singletons. The specimen sequenced was blood. The source is a woman aged 40-49 years in good health.

This clonotype was observed at least ten times. The J gene is TRBJ2-3, the V gene TRBV12-3 or TRBV12-4; no reliable D call. The CDR3 has 12 residues. V lost 2 bases to trimming and J lost 4 bases, with 4 bases between them. CDR3: CASSLRPDTQYF. CDR3 nucleotide sequence: TGTGCCAGCAGTTTAAGGCCAGATACGCAGTATTTT.

The rearrangement uses TRBV28 and TRBJ2-5; 9 bases are shared with TRBD1. The germline gives CDR1 MDHEN, CDR2 SYDVKM. With V trimmed by 5 bases and J by 5 bases, 9 bases remained unmatched. CDR3 length equals 15 residues. The CDR3 reads CASSESGTGRETQYF. In nucleotides, the CDR3 is TGTGCCAGCAGTGAATCCGGGACAGGGCGGGAGACCCAGTACTTC.

Only a few counts were recorded for this clonotype. Compared with germline, one end of the junction differs, possibly owing to a read error. The genes are TRBV20-1 and TRBJ2-4, with 10 bases aligning to TRBD2. CDR3 length equals 17 residues. CDR1 is DFQATT and CDR2 is SNEGSKA in the germline V gene (reference sequence). CDR3 in amino acids: CSAPTSGASLAKNIQYF. The CDR3, as DNA: TGTAGTGCTCCTACTAGCGGGGCGAGCTTAGCCAAAAACATTCAGTACTTC.

The chain carries TRBV27 and TRBJ2-7; TRBD1 matches at 10 bases. This CDR3 comprises 15 residues. Trimming cost V 4 bases and J 3 bases; bases outside gene matches: 6. Per germline, CDR1 MNHEY and CDR2 SMNVEV (reference sequence). CDR3 sequence reads: CASSYAGTGVYEQYF. CDR3 nucleotides: TGTGCCAGCAGTTATGCCGGGACAGGGGTCTACGAGCAGTACTTC.

The chain employs TRBV5-6 and TRBJ2-5; either TRBD1 or TRBD2 may fit D (5 bases each). V was pared by 2 bases and J by 11 bases, with 16 bases between. The CDR3 is made up of 13 amino acids. The germline V gene encodes CDR1 SGHDT and CDR2 YYEEEE. CDR3 nucleotides: TGTGCCAGCAGCTTAAATTCAGGGACGGAGCAGTACTTC. It is translated as CASSLNSGTEQYF.

The chain is built from TRBV27 and TRBJ2-5; 9 bases map to TRBD2. This CDR3 region has 18 residues. Trimming took 1 base from V and 6 from J; bases not matched to a gene: 15. The germline V gene encodes CDR1 MNHEY and CDR2 SMNVEV (reference sequence). The CDR3 is CASSLYSVGASGVKTQYF. The CDR3 DNA is TGTGCCAGCAGTTTATACTCGGTGGGGGCTAGCGGGGTAAAGACCCAGTACTTC.

Note on this clonotype: The junction and the germline gene differ at one end; a read error may be behind it. The chain combines TRBV27 with TRBJ2-6, with D hard to call. CDR3 length: 14 residues. CDR1 and CDR2 from the germline V gene are MNHEY and SMNVEV (reference sequence). The CDR3 coding sequence is TGTGCCAGCCGCGGCACCTCTGGGGTCAACGTCCTGACTTTC. Encoded protein: CASRGTSGVNVLTF. Filled out from reference TRBV27 and TRBJ2-6, the complete variable domain reads EAQVTQNPRYLITVTGKKLTVTCSQNMNHEYMSWYRQDPGLGLRQIYYSMNVEVTDKGDVPEGYKVSRKEKRNFPLILESPSPNQTSLYFCASRGTSGVNVLTFGAGSRLTVL.

Only a few counts were recorded for this clonotype. The rearrangement links TRBV29-1 to TRBJ1-6; 7 bases are a match to TRBD1. V dropped 7 bases and J dropped 6; count of bases not matched to a gene: 9. This CDR3 has 14 amino acids. Germline-derived CDR1 and CDR2 are SQVTM and ANQGSEA. CDR3 protein: CSARTGGFNSPLHF. DNA of the CDR3: TGCAGCGCAAGGACAGGAGGGTTTAATTCACCCCTCCACTTT.

V and J are TRBV25-1 and TRBJ2-6, with 10 nucleotides matching TRBD1. This CDR3 is 18 amino acids long. Germline lookup yields CDR1 MGHDK and CDR2 SYGVNS. The V segment lost 6 bases and the J segment 1 base; nucleotides outside the gene matches: 9. This CDR3 reads CASSTGTGDLSGANVLTF. For the CDR3, the DNA is TGTGCCAGCAGCACCGGGACAGGGGATTTATCTGGGGCCAACGTCCTGACTTTC.

This clonotype showed up just a few times. This chain uses TRBV10-3 with TRBJ2-5; TRBD2 is a possible D gene (6 bases). CDR3 size: 13 residues. V was pared by 8 bases and J by 4 bases, with 14 bases between. Germline V lookup: CDR1 ENHRY, CDR2 SYGVKD. The CDR3 reads CAILAGRGETQYF. The CDR3, as DNA: TGTGCCATCTTGGCGGGGCGAGGAGAGACCCAGTACTTC.

The sample holds a few counts of this clonotype. The chain carries TRBV2 and TRBJ2-7; 9 bases fit TRBD1. The V gene's germline CDR1 is SNHLY and CDR2 FYNNEI. The CDR3 has 14 residues. Trimming took 6 bases from V and 5 from J; bases not matched to a gene: 8. CDR3 sequence: CASRLDRGKDEQYF. For the CDR3, the DNA is TGTGCCAGCAGGCTGGACAGGGGAAAGGACGAGCAGTACTTC.

This chain's CDR3 is CSGVGDTGELFF. The CDR3 DNA is TGCAGCGGAGTAGGCGACACCGGGGAGCTGTTTTTT. V and J are TRBV29-1 and TRBJ2-2; D call uncertain. Germline V lookup: CDR1 SQVTM, CDR2 ANQGSEA. Trimming left V 7 bases short and J 3 bases short, with 9 bases between. CDR3 size: 12 residues.

The chain couples TRBV7-8 to TRBJ2-5, with 9 bases aligning to TRBD2. Trimming cost V 1 base and J 0 bases; bases outside gene matches: 9. This CDR3 has 18 residues. CDR1 is SGHVS, CDR2 FQNEAQ, per germline. The CDR3 spells CASSLVGSSGAYQETQYF. CDR3 DNA: TGTGCCAGCAGCTTAGTCGGGTCTAGCGGGGCCTACCAAGAGACCCAGTACTTC.

The CDR3 is CASSLPGATEAFF. The CDR3 DNA follows: TGTGCCAGCAGCTTACCAGGGGCGACTGAAGCTTTCTTT. The chain uses TRBV7-3 and TRBJ1-1; D is possibly TRBD1 (6 bases). Deletions cut 2 bases from V and 5 bases from J, with 9 bases between. In germline, CDR1 is SGHTA, CDR2 FQGTGA. The CDR3 spans 13 residues.

The chain is built from TRBV9 and TRBJ1-1; D might be TRBD1 (6 bases). The V gene lost 3 bases and the J gene lost 8 bases, with 11 bases spanning the gap. The CDR3 spans 12 residues. In germline, CDR1 is SGDLS, CDR2 YYNGEE. CDR3 DNA sequence: TGTGCCAGCAGCGACCAGGGGAACGAAGCTTTCTTT. Translated: CASSDQGNEAFF.

The chain combines TRBV12-5 with TRBJ2-1, with 7 bases identical to TRBD1. CDR1 and CDR2 (germline): LGHNT, FRNRAP. J was trimmed by 4 bases and V by 1 base; bases with no gene match: 4. CDR3 length equals 15 residues. The CDR3 protein is CASGLEGGQYNEQFF. The CDR3 DNA sequence: TGTGCTAGTGGTTTGGAAGGGGGCCAATACAATGAGCAGTTCTTC.

V usage is TRBV5-1 and J usage is TRBJ2-4; 8 bases map to TRBD1. Germline V gives CDR1 SGHRS, CDR2 YFSETQ. With V trimmed by 0 bases and J by 6 bases, 8 bases remained unmatched. The CDR3 covers 16 residues. CDR3 DNA: TGCGCCAGCAGCTTGGGAGGTGGACAGGGTGCAAACATTCAGTACTTC. It is translated as CASSLGGGQGANIQYF. The whole variable domain, remainder taken from reference TRBV5-1 and TRBJ2-4, is KAGVTQTPRYLIKTRGQQVTLSCSPISGHRSVSWYQQTPGQGLQFLFEYFSETQRNKGNFPGRFSGRQFSNSRSEMNVSTLELGDSALYLCASSLGGGQGANIQYFGAGTRLSVL.

The chain couples TRBV28 to TRBJ2-4; D may be TRBD2 (5 bases). V lost 6 bases and J 6 bases, leaving 9 bases between the germline ends. This CDR3 comprises 12 residues. Germline V CDR1 and CDR2: MDHEN, SYDVKM. The CDR3 loop reads CASRADGNIQYF. CDR3 sequence (DNA): TGTGCCAGCAGAGCGGACGGAAACATTCAGTACTTC.

The V gene is TRBV20-1, the J gene TRBJ2-1; tentative D call: TRBD1 (7 bases). The V and J ends lost 6 bases and 2 bases respectively, with 17 bases between them. This CDR3 is 15 amino acids long. Germline V lookup: CDR1 DFQATT, CDR2 SNEGSKA (reference sequence). CDR3 in DNA: TGCAGTGCACGCGGGGACAGAGGGACCTACAATGAGCAGTTCTTC. Protein product: CSARGDRGTYNEQFF.

The V call is TRBV2, the J call TRBJ2-1, with 12 bases matching TRBD2. Germline values: CDR1 SNHLY, CDR2 FYNNEI. J lost 8 bases, V lost 5 bases, and 7 bases had no gene match. The length of the CDR3 is 15 residues. CDR3 DNA: TGTGCCAGCAGTTCCCTAGCGGGGGGGCGCTATGAGCAGTTCTTC. It yields the protein CASSSLAGGRYEQFF. The variable domain in full, with the rest retrieved from reference TRBV2 and TRBJ2-1, is EPEVTQTPSHQVTQMGQEVILRCVPISNHLYFYWYRQILGQKVEFLVSFYNNEISEKSEIFDDQFSVERPDGSNFTLKIRSTKLEDSAMYFCASSSLAGGRYEQFFGPGTRLTVL.

Details on this clonotype: A junction end diverges from the germline sequence, so it may reflect a read error. The rearrangement links TRBV14 to TRBJ2-2; D not resolved. The germline V gene encodes CDR1 SGHDN and CDR2 FVKESK. The CDR3 length is 17 residues. The CDR3 sequence is CASSQERSVHNTGELFF. CDR3 DNA: TGTGCCAGCAGCCAAGAAAGGTCCGTTCATAACACTGGGGAGCTGTTTTTT.

V gene TRBV28 combines with J gene TRBJ2-7; 7 nucleotides agree with TRBD2. The DNA end lines up better with TRBJ2-5; the J call may be wrong. The CDR3 length is 14 residues. Germline values: CDR1 MDHEN, CDR2 SYDVKM. In DNA form, the CDR3 reads TGTGCCAGCAGTGCGGGAGCCAGTATGCAGACCCAGTACTTC. Its translation: CASSAGASMQTQYF.

This clonotype was observed a handful of times. V usage is TRBV20-1 and J usage is TRBJ2-3, with TRBD2 matching 10 bases. Germline CDR1 is DFQATT and CDR2 is SNEGSKA (reference sequence). This CDR3 spans 15 amino acids. V was clipped by 4 bases and J by 3 bases; unmatched bases: 7. CDR3 sequence reads: CSAMITGLATDTQYF. In DNA form, the CDR3 reads TGCAGTGCTATGATCACGGGACTAGCGACAGATACGCAGTATTTT.

The CDR3 spells CASSLGSQRMQYF. The CDR3 DNA follows: TGTGCCAGCAGCCTCGGGTCCCAGCGGATGCAGTACTTC. This chain links TRBV5-6 with TRBJ2-4; possibly TRBD2 for D (5 bases). V was pared by 4 bases and J by 13 bases, with 18 bases between. The CDR3 is made up of 13 amino acids. The germline CDR1 and CDR2 sequences are SGHDT and YYEEEE.